A single sample is the source of the 21 T cell receptor beta chains below, sequenced in a study of blood T cell repertoires in COVID-19. Clones were read by immunoSEQ multiplex PCR, and TCRdb kept only the in-frame ones, dropping some. Of 100,000 to 110,000 clones listed, about 77% were seen once; the top ten hold about an eighth. Sequencing was done on a sample of peripheral blood. Source of these receptors: a woman in her 70s with acute or convalescent COVID-19.

The count of this clone is one. This rearrangement joins TRBV5-1 to TRBJ1-4, with D maybe TRBD1 (6 bases). V was cut by 4 bases and J by 8 bases, with 18 bases left in between. The CDR3 spans 15 residues. Germline V gene sequence: CDR1 SGHRS, CDR2 YFSETQ. For the CDR3, the DNA is TGCGCCAGCAGCCTGACAGGCGGCAGGGGAGAAAAACTGTTTTTT. This gives the protein CASSLTGGRGEKLFF.

The chain is built from TRBV18 and TRBJ1-2, with D perhaps TRBD1 (6 bases). Trimming took 2 bases from V and 0 from J, leaving 7 bases between them. This CDR3 spans 14 amino acids. CDR1 is KGHSH, CDR2 LQKENI, per germline. The CDR3 region is CASSPGDTNYGYTF. CDR3 nucleotides: TGTGCCAGCTCACCAGGGGACACTAACTATGGCTACACCTTC.

This chain joins TRBV18 and TRBJ2-7; D might be TRBD1 (5 bases). Trimming took off 2 bases at V and 6 bases at J, with 8 bases between the two ends. The CDR3 has 12 residues. Germline values: CDR1 KGHSH, CDR2 LQKENI. The CDR3 spells CASSPSTGEQYF. The DNA for the CDR3 is TGTGCCAGCTCACCAAGTACAGGCGAGCAGTACTTC.

In this sample, this clone turned up once. The J gene is TRBJ1-6, the V gene TRBV27, with 9 bases matching TRBD1. This CDR3 spans 15 amino acids. Germline loops: CDR1 MNHEY, CDR2 SMNVEV (reference sequence). The J segment lost 5 bases and the V segment lost 4 bases, leaving 3 bases of the junction unmatched. CDR3 protein: CASSSDRGNNSPLHF. The CDR3, as DNA: TGTGCCAGCAGTTCTGACAGGGGGAATAATTCACCCCTCCACTTT.

V is TRBV28 and J is TRBJ1-1; the match to TRBD1 covers 7 bases. J lost 4 bases, V lost 7 bases, and 6 bases had no gene match. CDR3 size: 13 residues. Germline V lookup: CDR1 MDHEN, CDR2 SYDVKM. The CDR3 coding sequence is TGTGCCAGCAAAACACAGGGGAGCACTGAAGCTTTCTTT. This gives the protein CASKTQGSTEAFF.

CDR3 DNA sequence: TGTGCCAGCAGCCCCCAGACAAATGGCTACACCTTC. It translates to CASSPQTNGYTF. The chain couples TRBV7-8 to TRBJ1-2, with D unresolved. There are 12 residues in the CDR3. V lost 5 bases to trimming and J lost 6 bases, with 10 bases between them. Per the germline V gene, CDR1 is SGHVS and CDR2 is FQNEAQ.

This clone was detected only a few times. The rearrangement links TRBV11-2 to TRBJ1-6; 7 nucleotides agree with TRBD1. CDR3 size: 16 residues. V lost 5 bases to trimming and J lost 9 bases; unmatched junction nucleotides: 13. Germline CDR1 is SGHAT and CDR2 is FQNNGV. CDR3 in amino acids: CASSGLRTGVVSPLHF. The CDR3 DNA sequence: TGTGCCAGCAGCGGGTTGAGGACAGGCGTAGTTTCACCCCTCCACTTT.

V and J are TRBV28 and TRBJ1-4; D gene uncertain. Looked up from germline, CDR1 is MDHEN and CDR2 is SYDVKM. The CDR3 has 14 amino acids. The V and J ends lost 2 bases and 7 bases respectively, with 11 bases between them. CDR3 in DNA: TGTGCCAGCAGTTTACTTCGGGGTACTGAAAAACTGTTTTTT. It is translated as CASSLLRGTEKLFF.

The chain has TRBV7-6 and TRBJ1-3; D remains ambiguous. The CDR3 is 15 residues long. Germline V gene data show CDR1 as SGHVS and CDR2 as FNYEAQ. V gave up 5 bases and J gave up 0 bases, with 11 bases separating them. The CDR3 protein is CASSNLMSSGNTIYF. In DNA, the CDR3 is TGTGCCAGCAGCAACCTTATGAGCTCTGGAAACACCATATATTTT.

The V gene is TRBV20-1, the J gene TRBJ1-1; D uncertain. The CDR3 loop spans 11 amino acids. Germline-derived CDR1 and CDR2 are DFQATT and SNEGSKA (reference sequence). Trimming removed 4 bases from V and 8 bases from J, with 11 bases in between. CDR3 DNA sequence: TGCAGTGCTACAGGCCGCCAAGAAGCTTTCTTT. It specifies CSATGRQEAFF.

The chain employs TRBV4-3 and TRBJ1-1; 8 bases are a match to TRBD1. The V segment lost 4 bases and the J segment 2 bases; nucleotides outside the gene matches: 6. This CDR3 region has 15 residues. Germline CDR1 LGHNA, CDR2 YSLEER. CDR3 amino acids: CASSRETGANTEAFF. The DNA for the CDR3 is TGCGCCAGCAGCCGGGAGACAGGGGCTAACACTGAAGCTTTCTTT.

This chain joins TRBV28 and TRBJ1-1, with 8 bases identical to TRBD1. V lost 8 bases to trimming and J lost 5 bases; unmatched junction nucleotides: 7. The CDR3 is made up of 13 amino acids. Per the germline V gene, CDR1 is MDHEN and CDR2 is SYDVKM. CDR3 nucleotides: TGTGCCAGCGCAGGGGGCGTTGGTACTGAAGCTTTCTTT. Translated, it gives CASAGGVGTEAFF.

The chain carries TRBV2 and TRBJ2-2; D is perhaps TRBD2 (6 bases). The V end lost 7 bases, the J end lost 1 base, and 16 bases lay between the germline ends. Germline V gene sequence: CDR1 SNHLY, CDR2 FYNNEI. The CDR3 has 16 amino acids. For the CDR3, the DNA is TGTGCCAGCAAACCGAGGAATAGCGGGAACACCGGGGAGCTGTTTTTT. Protein: CASKPRNSGNTGELFF. Variable domain in full (rest from reference TRBV2 and TRBJ2-2): EPEVTQTPSHQVTQMGQEVILRCVPISNHLYFYWYRQILGQKVEFLVSFYNNEISEKSEIFDDQFSVERPDGSNFTLKIRSTKLEDSAMYFCASKPRNSGNTGELFFGEGSRLTVL.

This clone came up a few times. V gene TRBV3-1 (or the pseudogene TRBV3-2) combines with J gene TRBJ2-1; D is undetermined. Deletions cut 2 bases from V and 7 bases from J, with 9 bases between. The germline CDR1 and CDR2 sequences are LGHDT and YNNKEL (reference sequence). The CDR3 contains 13 residues. CDR3 nucleotide sequence: TGTGCCAGCAGCCAAAGAACTACTAATGAGCAGTTCTTC. Residues: CASSQRTTNEQFF.

This chain joins TRBV9 and TRBJ1-4, with D hard to call. Germline V lookup: CDR1 SGDLS, CDR2 YYNGEE. Between the trimmed V and J ends, which lost 4 bases and 8 bases, there was a span of 18 bases. The length of the CDR3 is 15 residues. The DNA for the CDR3 is TGTGCCAGCAGCCCCTCCCCCCTAGCCGGGGAAAAACTGTTTTTT. Its protein product is CASSPSPLAGEKLFF.

The gene calls are TRBV18 and TRBJ1-1; 8 bases match TRBD1. Germline V gene lookup returns CDR1 KGHSH and CDR2 LQKENI. This CDR3 comprises 15 residues. J was trimmed by 2 bases and V by 6 bases; bases with no gene match: 8. The CDR3: CASSTLGQANTEAFF. CDR3 bases: TGTGCCAGCTCCACCCTGGGACAGGCTAACACTGAAGCTTTCTTT.

The genes are TRBV7-3 and TRBJ2-2, with D perhaps matching TRBD2 (6 bases). Germline CDR1 SGHTA, CDR2 FQGTGA. This CDR3 is 16 amino acids long. Trimming cost V 1 base and J 3 bases, with 12 bases left between them. CDR3 DNA: TGTGCCAGCAGCTTAAGTGGGGGGTCTGACACCGGGGAGCTGTTTTTT. Translation gives CASSLSGGSDTGELFF.

The chain recombines TRBV19 with TRBJ1-6, with 9 bases fitting TRBD1. This CDR3 region has 14 residues. The trim removed 5 bases at V and 7 bases at J, leaving 3 bases unmatched. The germline V gene encodes CDR1 LNHDA and CDR2 SQIVND (reference sequence). The CDR3 region has the DNA TGTGCCAGTAGTCGGACAGGGGCGAATTCACCCCTCCACTTT. Amino acid sequence: CASSRTGANSPLHF.

The chain uses TRBV7-2 and TRBJ2-5, with D maybe TRBD1 (5 bases). V was clipped by 3 bases and J by 2 bases, with 10 bases between them. This CDR3 has 14 residues. Germline lookup yields CDR1 SGHTA and CDR2 FQGNSA. The DNA for the CDR3 is TGTGCCAGCAGCTTCAGCAGGGATCAAGAGACCCAGTACTTC. It yields the protein CASSFSRDQETQYF.

This chain connects TRBV25-1 to TRBJ2-3, with D tentatively TRBD1 (6 bases). V lost 4 bases and J 5 bases, leaving 19 bases between the germline ends. Germline CDR1 is MGHDK and CDR2 is SYGVNS. The CDR3 has 16 amino acids. The CDR3 coding sequence is TGTGCCAGCAGTGTACCCCTCGGACAGTCCGGAGATACGCAGTATTTT. Protein product: CASSVPLGQSGDTQYF.

This chain connects TRBV6-5 to TRBJ1-2; 7 bases line up with TRBD1. V trimming: 5 bases; J trimming: 8 bases; junction bases outside the gene matches: 11. CDR3 length: 14 residues. Per germline, CDR1 MNHEY and CDR2 SVGAGI. The CDR3 loop is CASSMRQGGYGYTF. CDR3 nucleotides: TGTGCCAGCAGTATGAGACAGGGTGGGTACGGCTACACCTTC.